The 4 T cell receptor beta chains below all came from one sample that was sequenced in a study of CXCR3-negative and CXCR3-positive naive CD8 T cells. The libraries of TRB cDNA were prepared using 5' RACE with UMI labels. With the 5' RACE reads reprocessed, TCRdb shows one record per CDR3 protein and no DNA. This sample contains 120,000 to 150,000 distinct CDR3 sequences. General study points: Against CXCR3-negative naive cells, CXCR3-positive naive cells showed more hydrophobic TRB CDR3s.

No cognate antigen is known for these TCRs. The sample taken for sequencing was naive CXCR3+ CD8+ T cells from blood. Described subset: CD45RO-CCR7+CD27+CD95- naive CD8+ T cells expressing CXCR3 (TNR3+). The receptors stem from a human donor in good health. Some clones in this sample may be carry-over from other donors' samples.

The J gene is TRBJ2-6, the V gene TRBV28; checking the TCRdb D call of TRBD1 is not possible without DNA. In germline, CDR1 is MDHEN, CDR2 SYDVKM. The CDR3 consists of 17 residues. The CDR3 sequence is CASSGTQKSSGANVLTF. The complete variable domain, with remaining parts taken from reference TRBV28 and TRBJ2-6, reads DVKVTQSSRYLVKRTGEKVFLECVQDMDHENMFWYRQDPGLGLRLIYFSYDVKMKEKGDIPEGYSVSREKKERFSLILESASTNQTSMYLCASSGTQKSSGANVLTFGAGSRLTVL.

This chain joins TRBV7-9 and TRBJ2-1; TCRdb reports TRBD1, a call that lacks DNA to check it against. Germline V gene data show CDR1 as SEHNR and CDR2 as FQNEAQ (reference sequence). The CDR3 totals 15 residues. This CDR3 reads CASPGKGDSYNEQFF.

The CDR3 sequence: CSLARTGSYNEQFF. The chain uses TRBV29-1 and TRBJ2-1; TCRdb's D call, TRBD2, is unchecked because there is no DNA. From germline, CDR1 is SQVTM and CDR2 ANQGSEA. CDR3 size: 14 residues.

J is TRBJ1-5 and V is TRBV4-1; with no DNA, the TCRdb D assignment of TRBD1 cannot be verified. The CDR3 is 15 residues long. In germline, CDR1 is MGHRA, CDR2 YSYEKL. CDR3: CASSHGGGQGQPQHF.